Sequencing of this TCR beta chain was carried out in a study of OX40 agonist ivuxolimab in advanced cancers. Germline-derived CDR1 and CDR2 are GTSNPN and SVGIG (reference sequence). The junction had 5 bases not matched to a gene; V was cut back by 4 bases and J by 7 bases. The CDR3 spans 13 residues. To note about this clone: The antigen remains unidentified.

Study-wide findings and caveats: On average, CD8+ T cells had more expanded clones than CD4+. Some nonresponders likewise displayed low normalized T-cell clonal expansion. Antigens targeted by the expanded peripheral T cells were not determined.

Generated by immunoSEQ multiplex PCR, the TCRdb table keeps only in-frame clones and is missing some. The sample includes about 63,000 clones, approximately 91% seen only once; the top ten take about 0.73%. V and J are TRBV30 and TRBJ2-2; the match to TRBD1 covers 8 bases. This receptor was identified in an adult with an advanced solid tumor such as melanoma, head and neck, liver or kidney cancer. This specimen was CD4+ or CD8+ T cells sorted from blood, taken in a trial of the OX40 agonist ivuxolimab. CDR3 residues: CAWKDRVIGELFF. The CDR3 bases are TGTGCCTGGAAGGACAGGGTAATCGGGGAGCTGTTTTTT. The entire variable domain, with the rest obtained from reference TRBV30 and TRBJ2-2, is as follows: SQTIHQWPATLVQPVGSPLSLECTVEGTSNPNLYWYRQAAGRGLQLLFYSVGIGQISSEVPQNLSASRPQDRQFILSSKKLLLSDSGFYLCAWKDRVIGELFFGEGSRLTVL.